What follows are 7 T cell receptor beta chains derived from one specimen sequenced in a study of OX40 agonist ivuxolimab in advanced cancers. Profiling relied on immunoSEQ multiplex PCR, and the TCRdb table lists in-frame clones only, not all of them. The sample has tens of thousands of clones; about 88% are singletons. The sequencing here drew on CD4+ or CD8+ T cells sorted from blood, taken in a trial of the OX40 agonist ivuxolimab. These receptors originate from an adult with an advanced solid tumor such as melanoma, head and neck, liver or kidney cancer.

The chain carries TRBV10-3 and TRBJ2-7; 8 nucleotides match TRBD2. The CDR3 loop spans 16 amino acids. Germline CDR1 and CDR2: ENHRY and SYGVKD. Germline trimming cut 9 bases from V and 9 bases from J; bases unmatched to any gene: 22. The CDR3 sequence is CAIRHGGTGGPVGQYF. The CDR3 nucleotides read TGTGCCATTCGCCACGGGGGAACGGGAGGGCCGGTCGGGCAGTACTTC.

V is TRBV9 and J is TRBJ1-1, with TRBD1 as a possible D gene (6 bases). CDR3 size: 14 residues. Germline CDR1 reads SGDLS; CDR2 reads YYNGEE. Trimming removed 3 bases from V and 2 bases from J, with 11 bases in between. The chain's CDR3 is CASSARTENTEAFF. The CDR3 region has the DNA TGTGCCAGCAGCGCTCGGACAGAAAACACTGAAGCTTTCTTT.

The V and J genes are TRBV30 and TRBJ1-2; 7 nucleotides agree with TRBD1. The CDR3 is 14 amino acids. Trimming removed 2 bases from V and 3 bases from J; junction bases left unmatched: 6. The germline gives CDR1 GTSNPN, CDR2 SVGIG (reference sequence). The CDR3 DNA sequence: TGTGCCTGGAGTAACCCCGGGACAGACTATGGCTACACCTTC. Its translation: CAWSNPGTDYGYTF.

V is TRBV27 and J is TRBJ2-7; perhaps D is TRBD1 or TRBD2 (5 bases each). The germline CDR1 and CDR2 sequences are MNHEY and SMNVEV (reference sequence). V was trimmed by 5 bases and J by 0 bases, leaving 8 bases between them. This CDR3 has 13 amino acids. The CDR3 sequence: CASSPGASYEQYF. In DNA form, the CDR3 reads TGTGCCAGCAGTCCCGGGGCCTCCTACGAGCAGTACTTC.

The gene calls are TRBV7-2 and TRBJ2-5, with D possibly being TRBD2 (5 bases). The CDR3 covers 15 residues. Germline CDR1 reads SGHTA; CDR2 reads FQGNSA. With 5 bases removed from V and 7 bases from J, the gap between germline ends came to 20 bases. CDR3 in DNA: TGTGCCAGCAGCGTTAGTCGGGGTGGCTTAGGGACCCAGTACTTC. It is translated as CASSVSRGGLGTQYF.

The rearrangement joins TRBV7-3 to TRBJ2-6; 10 bases agree with TRBD1. The CDR3 length is 17 residues. The V and J ends lost 5 bases and 0 bases, in that order; junction bases with no gene match: 4. Germline-derived CDR1 and CDR2 are SGHTA and FQGTGA. Here the CDR3 DNA reads TGTGCCAGCAGCCCGACAGGGGGCAACTCTGGGGCCAACGTCCTGACTTTC. Protein: CASSPTGGNSGANVLTF.

The rearrangement links TRBV18 to TRBJ2-7; D unclear. V was pared by 3 bases and J by 2 bases, with 5 bases between. This CDR3 comprises 12 residues. The germline V gene encodes CDR1 KGHSH and CDR2 LQKENI. The DNA for the CDR3 is TGTGCCAGCTCACCCGAGCCCTACGAGCAGTACTTC. It codes for CASSPEPYEQYF.